The 5 T cell receptor beta chains given below trace back to one sample, sequenced in a study of PD-1 blockade in classical Hodgkin lymphoma. Patients all relapsed after autologous stem cell transplantation, and there was variation in brentuximab vedotin exposure. Clones were sequenced by immunoSEQ multiplex PCR, and TCRdb holds only the in-frame ones, with some missing. Of over 35,000 clones listed, over 70% are singletons. The input for sequencing was peripheral blood mononuclear cells (PBMCs), taken at baseline. Receptors originate from a human donor with classical Hodgkin lymphoma.

This chain uses TRBV5-5 with TRBJ2-7; 11 bases map to TRBD1. After removal of 3 bases from V and 6 bases from J, the junction contained 5 bases not matched to a gene. Germline CDR1 is SGHKS and CDR2 is YYEKEE (reference sequence). The CDR3 runs 14 residues. The CDR3: CASSSSGTGGEQYF. DNA of the CDR3: TGTGCCAGCAGCTCCTCCGGGACAGGGGGCGAGCAGTACTTC.

The rearrangement links TRBV14 to TRBJ2-1; TRBD2 agrees at 7 bases. From germline, CDR1 is SGHDN and CDR2 FVKESK. The length of the CDR3 is 17 residues. V shed 3 bases and J 5 bases; nucleotides not matched to a gene: 13. The CDR3 DNA follows: TGTGCCAGCAGCCAGGGAGGTAGGCTAGCGGATCACAATGAGCAGTTCTTC. Its protein is CASSQGGRLADHNEQFF.

The chain employs TRBV6-5 and TRBJ2-1; TRBD2 matches at 14 bases. Losses at the gene ends were 6 bases for V and 8 bases for J; bases not matched to a gene: 3. Germline-derived CDR1 and CDR2 are MNHEY and SVGAGI. The CDR3 runs 14 residues. The CDR3 reads CASRGTSGSYEQFF. The CDR3 region has the DNA TGTGCCAGCAGAGGGACTAGCGGGAGCTATGAGCAGTTCTTC.

This chain links TRBV7-9 with TRBJ1-4; 8 bases line up with TRBD1. The CDR3 is 18 residues long. In germline, CDR1 is SEHNR, CDR2 FQNEAQ (reference sequence). Trimming removed 5 bases from V and 6 bases from J; junction bases left unmatched: 17. The DNA of the CDR3 is TGTGCCAGCAGCCATCCCCGACAGGGGAGAGAACTGGATGAAAAACTGTTTTTT. This codes for CASSHPRQGRELDEKLFF.

The chain links TRBV5-1 to TRBJ2-2; 11 positions match TRBD2. Germline V lookup: CDR1 SGHRS, CDR2 YFSETQ. This CDR3 contains 18 residues. With 2 bases clipped from V and 4 bases from J, the junction kept 10 bases outside the gene matches. The CDR3 sequence: CASSFSTSGRRGTGELFF. CDR3 DNA sequence: TGCGCCAGCAGCTTCAGTACTAGCGGGAGAAGAGGCACCGGGGAGCTGTTTTTT.